This T cell receptor beta chain comes out of a study of T cells in Graves' hyperthyroidism and ophthalmopathy. As for this clonotype: Antigen unknown.

It was RNA transcripts that yielded the amplified TCR beta CDR3 regions. A first-round RT-PCR of the TCR CDR3 used the HTBI primer set. TCRdb reprocessed the multiplex PCR reads with MiXCR, giving one entry per CDR3 protein. The data show 500,000 to 800,000 distinct CDR3 sequences, with 13% to 15% seen just once and under 15% held by the top ten. Trimming removed 4 bases at V and 7 bases at J, with 10 bases between. CDR3 length equals 13 residues. The study, taken as a whole, reports: It was a median approximately 6 months before onset that the model predicted ophthalmopathy.

Together with thyroid ultrasound, orbital computed tomography, serum thyroxine and TRAb, clinical symptoms were used for diagnoses. PBMCs came from 10 ml fresh peripheral blood. This sequence was found in a woman between 50 and 59 years old with Graves' ophthalmopathy. The sequenced sample consisted of blood. The chain joins TRBV12-3 or TRBV12-4 to TRBJ1-4; D ambiguous. The CDR3, as DNA: TGTGCCAGCAGTTCCTCTCGACTTGAAAAACTGTTTTTT. This gives the protein CASSSSRLEKLFF.